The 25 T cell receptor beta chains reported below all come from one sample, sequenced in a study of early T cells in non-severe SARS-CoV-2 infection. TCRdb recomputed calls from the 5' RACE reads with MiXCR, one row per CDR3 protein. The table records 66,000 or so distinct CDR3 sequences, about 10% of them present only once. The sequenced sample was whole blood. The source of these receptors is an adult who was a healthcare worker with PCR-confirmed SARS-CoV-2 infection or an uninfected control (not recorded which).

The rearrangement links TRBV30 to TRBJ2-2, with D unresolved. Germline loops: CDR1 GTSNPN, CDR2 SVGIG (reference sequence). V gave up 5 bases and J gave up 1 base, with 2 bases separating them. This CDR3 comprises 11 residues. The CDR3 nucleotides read TGTGCCTGGGGGAACACCGGGGAGCTGTTTTTT. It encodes CAWGNTGELFF.

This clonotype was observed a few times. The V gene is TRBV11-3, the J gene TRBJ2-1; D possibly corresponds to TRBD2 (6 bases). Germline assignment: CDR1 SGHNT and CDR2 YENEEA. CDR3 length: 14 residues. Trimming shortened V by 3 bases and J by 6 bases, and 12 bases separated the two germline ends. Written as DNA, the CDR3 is TGTGCCAGCAGCTTGGGGGGATTTGGCAATGAGCAGTTCTTC. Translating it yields CASSLGGFGNEQFF.

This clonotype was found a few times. For the CDR3, the DNA is TGTGCCATCAGAGGCAGTAATTCACCCCTCCACTTT. As protein: CAIRGSNSPLHF. This chain connects TRBV10-3 to TRBJ1-6; D unresolved. Germline CDR1 is ENHRY and CDR2 is SYGVKD. The CDR3 totals 12 residues. V lost 6 bases and J lost 6, with 6 bases in between.

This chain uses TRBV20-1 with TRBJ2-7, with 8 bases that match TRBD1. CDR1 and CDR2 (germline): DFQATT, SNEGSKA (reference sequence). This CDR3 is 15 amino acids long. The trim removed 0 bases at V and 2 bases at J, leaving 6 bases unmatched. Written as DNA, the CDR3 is TGCAGTGCTAGAGAAGTAAGGACAGGGCCCTACGAGCAGTACTTC. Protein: CSAREVRTGPYEQYF.

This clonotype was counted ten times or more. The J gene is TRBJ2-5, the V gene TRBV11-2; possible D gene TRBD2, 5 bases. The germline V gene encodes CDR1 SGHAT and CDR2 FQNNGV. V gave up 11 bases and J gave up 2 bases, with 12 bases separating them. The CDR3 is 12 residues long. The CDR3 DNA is TGTGCCGCGGGCGGGTTTCAAGAGACCCAGTACTTC. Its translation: CAAGGFQETQYF.

In DNA form, the CDR3 reads TGTGCCAGCAGCCGACAGGGGGCTACCGGGGAGCTGTTTTTT. It codes for CASSRQGATGELFF. The rearrangement links TRBV14 to TRBJ2-2; 10 bases map to TRBD1. V was pared by 4 bases and J by 5 bases, with 1 base of the junction left unmatched. The CDR3 loop spans 14 amino acids. Germline loops: CDR1 SGHDN, CDR2 FVKESK.

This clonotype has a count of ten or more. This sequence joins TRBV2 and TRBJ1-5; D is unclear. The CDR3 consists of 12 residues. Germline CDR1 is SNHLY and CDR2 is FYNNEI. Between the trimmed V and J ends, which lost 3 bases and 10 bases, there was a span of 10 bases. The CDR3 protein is CASSDVAVPQHF. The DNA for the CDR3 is TGTGCCAGCAGTGATGTGGCCGTTCCCCAGCATTTT.

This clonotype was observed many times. The DNA of the CDR3 is TGTGCCATCAGAGAGAACTTCGAGCTCACTGAAGCTTTCTTT. Translating it yields CAIRENFELTEAFF. The V call is TRBV10-3, the J call TRBJ1-1; D unresolved. Germline V CDR1 and CDR2: ENHRY, SYGVKD. This CDR3 comprises 14 residues. Trimming took 6 bases from V and 4 from J, leaving 15 bases between them.

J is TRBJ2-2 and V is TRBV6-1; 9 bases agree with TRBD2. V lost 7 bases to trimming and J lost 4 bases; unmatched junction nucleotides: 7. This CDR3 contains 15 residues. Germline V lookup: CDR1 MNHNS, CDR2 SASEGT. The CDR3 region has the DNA TGTGCCAGCAAGTCGAAAGCGGGGGGCACCGGGGAGCTGTTTTTT. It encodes CASKSKAGGTGELFF.

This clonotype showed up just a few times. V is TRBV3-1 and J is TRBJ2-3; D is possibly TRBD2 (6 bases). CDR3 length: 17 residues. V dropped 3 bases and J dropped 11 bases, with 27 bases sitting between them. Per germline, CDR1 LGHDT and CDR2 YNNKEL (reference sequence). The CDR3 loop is CASSQGHSGTHGKKQYF. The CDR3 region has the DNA TGTGCCAGCAGCCAGGGTCATAGCGGCACCCACGGCAAGAAGCAGTATTTT.

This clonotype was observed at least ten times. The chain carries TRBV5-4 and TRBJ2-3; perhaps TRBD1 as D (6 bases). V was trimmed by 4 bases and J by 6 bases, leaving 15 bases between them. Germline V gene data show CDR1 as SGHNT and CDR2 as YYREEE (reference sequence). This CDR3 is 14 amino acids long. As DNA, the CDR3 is TGTGCCAGCAGCACCATTCCGCAGGGGGATACGCAGTATTTT. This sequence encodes CASSTIPQGDTQYF.

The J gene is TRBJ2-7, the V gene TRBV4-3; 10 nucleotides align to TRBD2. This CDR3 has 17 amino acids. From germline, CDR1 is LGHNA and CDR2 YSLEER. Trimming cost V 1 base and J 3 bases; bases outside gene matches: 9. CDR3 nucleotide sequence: TGCGCCAGCAGCCAAGGTTTGTCTAGCGGGGGTGACTACGAGCAGTACTTC. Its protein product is CASSQGLSSGGDYEQYF.

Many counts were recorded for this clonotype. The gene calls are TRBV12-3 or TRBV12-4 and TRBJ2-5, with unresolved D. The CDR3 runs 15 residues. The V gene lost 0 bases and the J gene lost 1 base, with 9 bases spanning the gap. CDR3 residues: CASSLARYSQETQYF. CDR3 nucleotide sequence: TGTGCCAGCAGTTTAGCGCGTTACAGCCAAGAGACCCAGTACTTC.

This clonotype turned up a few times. The CDR3 nucleotides read TGTGCCAGCACGGACCGACAGGGAGGGGAAAAACTGTTTTTT. Translating it yields CASTDRQGGEKLFF. This rearrangement joins TRBV28 to TRBJ1-4, with 7 bases matching TRBD1. Germline CDR1 and CDR2: MDHEN and SYDVKM. The CDR3 length is 14 residues. Trimming cost V 7 bases and J 8 bases; bases outside gene matches: 10.

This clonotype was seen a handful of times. The CDR3: CASSFTGLQGEQFF. The DNA of the CDR3 is TGTGCCAGCAGCTTCACGGGACTCCAGGGAGAGCAGTTCTTC. This chain links TRBV7-2 with TRBJ2-1; TRBD2 might be the D (6 bases). Between the trimmed V and J ends, which lost 3 bases and 10 bases, there was a span of 16 bases. The CDR3 runs 14 residues. The germline V gene encodes CDR1 SGHTA and CDR2 FQGNSA.

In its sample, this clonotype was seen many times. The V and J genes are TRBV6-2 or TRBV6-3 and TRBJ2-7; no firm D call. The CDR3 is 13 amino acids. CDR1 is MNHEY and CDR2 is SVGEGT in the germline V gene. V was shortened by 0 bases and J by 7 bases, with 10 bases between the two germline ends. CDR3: CASSYSSLIEQYF. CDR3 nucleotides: TGTGCCAGCAGTTACTCCTCCCTTATAGAGCAGTACTTC.

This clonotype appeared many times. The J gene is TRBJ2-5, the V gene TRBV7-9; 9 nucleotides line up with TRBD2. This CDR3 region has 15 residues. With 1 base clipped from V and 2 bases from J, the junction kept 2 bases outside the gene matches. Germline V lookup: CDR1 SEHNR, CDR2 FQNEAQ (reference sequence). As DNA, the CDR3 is TGTGCCAGCAGCTTAGTCCTAGCGGGACAAGAGACCCAGTACTTC. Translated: CASSLVLAGQETQYF.

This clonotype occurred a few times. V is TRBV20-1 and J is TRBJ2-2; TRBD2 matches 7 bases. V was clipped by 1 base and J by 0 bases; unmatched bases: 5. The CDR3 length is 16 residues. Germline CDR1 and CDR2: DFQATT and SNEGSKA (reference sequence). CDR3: CSARAGLAANTGELFF. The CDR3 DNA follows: TGCAGTGCTAGAGCCGGGCTAGCGGCGAACACCGGGGAGCTGTTTTTT.

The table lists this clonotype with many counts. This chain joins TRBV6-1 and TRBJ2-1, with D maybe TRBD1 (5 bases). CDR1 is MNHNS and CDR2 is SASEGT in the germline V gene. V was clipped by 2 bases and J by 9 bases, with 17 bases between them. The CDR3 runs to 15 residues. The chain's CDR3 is CASSERGVGTLEQFF. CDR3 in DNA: TGTGCCAGCAGTGAAAGGGGCGTCGGCACACTTGAGCAGTTCTTC.

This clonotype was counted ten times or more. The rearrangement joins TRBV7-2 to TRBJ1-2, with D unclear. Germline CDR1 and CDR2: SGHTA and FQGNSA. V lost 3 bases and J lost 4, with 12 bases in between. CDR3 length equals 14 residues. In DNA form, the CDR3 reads TGTGCCAGCAGCTTCAATAACGGAGGCTATGGCTACACCTTC. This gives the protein CASSFNNGGYGYTF.

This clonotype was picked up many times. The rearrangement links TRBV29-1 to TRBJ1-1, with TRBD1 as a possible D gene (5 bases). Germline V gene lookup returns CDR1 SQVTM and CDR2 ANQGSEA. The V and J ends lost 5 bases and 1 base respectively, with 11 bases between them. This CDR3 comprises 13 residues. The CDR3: CSVQGRENTEAFF. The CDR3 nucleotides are TGCAGCGTTCAGGGCAGGGAGAACACTGAAGCTTTCTTT.

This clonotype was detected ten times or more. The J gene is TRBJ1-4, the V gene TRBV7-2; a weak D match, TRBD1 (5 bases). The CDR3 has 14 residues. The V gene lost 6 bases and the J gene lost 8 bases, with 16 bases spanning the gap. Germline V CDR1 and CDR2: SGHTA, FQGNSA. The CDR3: CASRYGDWDEKLFF. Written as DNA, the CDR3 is TGTGCCAGCAGATACGGGGATTGGGACGAAAAACTGTTTTTT.

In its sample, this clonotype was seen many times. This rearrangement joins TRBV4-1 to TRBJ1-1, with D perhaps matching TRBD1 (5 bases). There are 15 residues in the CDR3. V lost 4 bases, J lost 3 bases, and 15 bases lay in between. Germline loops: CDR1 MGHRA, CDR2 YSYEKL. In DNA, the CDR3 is TGCGCCAGCAGCCCCAGACAGAGAATATACACTGAAGCTTTCTTT. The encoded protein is CASSPRQRIYTEAFF.

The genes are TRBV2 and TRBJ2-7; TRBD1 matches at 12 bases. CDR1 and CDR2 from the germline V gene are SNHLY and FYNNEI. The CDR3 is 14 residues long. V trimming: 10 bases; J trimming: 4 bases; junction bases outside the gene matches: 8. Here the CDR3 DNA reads TGTGCCACAAAACCGGGACAGGGGGCTTACGAGCAGTACTTC. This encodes CATKPGQGAYEQYF.

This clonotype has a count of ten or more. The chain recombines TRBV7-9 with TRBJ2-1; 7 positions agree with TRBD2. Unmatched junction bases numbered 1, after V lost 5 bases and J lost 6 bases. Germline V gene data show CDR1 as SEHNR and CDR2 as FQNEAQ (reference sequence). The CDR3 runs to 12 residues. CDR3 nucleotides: TGTGCCAGCAGCGGGACTACCAATGAGCAGTTCTTC. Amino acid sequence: CASSGTTNEQFF.